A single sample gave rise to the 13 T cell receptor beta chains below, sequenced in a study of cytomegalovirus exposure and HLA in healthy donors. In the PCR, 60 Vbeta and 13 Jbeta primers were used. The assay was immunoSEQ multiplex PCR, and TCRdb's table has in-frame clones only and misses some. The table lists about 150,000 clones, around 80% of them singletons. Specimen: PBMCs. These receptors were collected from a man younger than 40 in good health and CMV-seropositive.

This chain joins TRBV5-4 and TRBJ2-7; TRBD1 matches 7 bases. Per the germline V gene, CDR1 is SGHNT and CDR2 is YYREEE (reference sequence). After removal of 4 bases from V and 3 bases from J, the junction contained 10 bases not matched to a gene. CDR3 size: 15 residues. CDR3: CASSLRDSEHYEQYF. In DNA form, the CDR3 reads TGTGCCAGCAGCCTCCGGGACAGTGAGCACTACGAGCAGTACTTC.

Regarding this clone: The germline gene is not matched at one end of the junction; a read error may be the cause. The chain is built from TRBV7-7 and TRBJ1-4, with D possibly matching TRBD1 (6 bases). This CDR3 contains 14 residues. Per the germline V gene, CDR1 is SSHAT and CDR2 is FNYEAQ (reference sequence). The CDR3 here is CASSPGQGNEKLFF. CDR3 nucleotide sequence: TGTGCTAGCAGCCCCGGGCAGGGGAATGAAAAACTGTTTTTT. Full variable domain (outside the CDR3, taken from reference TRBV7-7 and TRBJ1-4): GAGVSQSPRYKVTKRGQDVTLRCDPISSHATLYWYQQALGQGPEFLTYFNYEAQPDKSGLPSDRFSAERPEGSISTLTIQRTEQRDSAMYRCASSPGQGNEKLFFGSGTQLSVL.

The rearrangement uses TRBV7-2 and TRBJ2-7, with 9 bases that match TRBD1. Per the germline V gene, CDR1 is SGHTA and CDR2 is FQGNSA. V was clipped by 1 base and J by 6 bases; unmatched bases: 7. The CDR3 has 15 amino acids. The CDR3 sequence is CASSLGGTGYFEQYF. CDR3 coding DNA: TGTGCCAGCAGCTTAGGTGGGACAGGGTATTTCGAGCAGTACTTC.

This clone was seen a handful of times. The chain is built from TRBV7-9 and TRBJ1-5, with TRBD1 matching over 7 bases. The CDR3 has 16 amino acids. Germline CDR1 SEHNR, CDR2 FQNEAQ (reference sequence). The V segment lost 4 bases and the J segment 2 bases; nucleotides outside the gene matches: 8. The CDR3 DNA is TGTGCCAGCAGCTCACAGGGGATGATCGGCAATCAGCCCCAGCATTTT. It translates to CASSSQGMIGNQPQHF. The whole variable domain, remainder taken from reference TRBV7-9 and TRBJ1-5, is DTGVSQNPRHKITKRGQNVTFRCDPISEHNRLYWYRQTLGQGPEFLTYFQNEAQLEKSRLLSDRFSAERPKGSFSTLEIQRTEQGDSAMYLCASSSQGMIGNQPQHFGDGTRLSIL.

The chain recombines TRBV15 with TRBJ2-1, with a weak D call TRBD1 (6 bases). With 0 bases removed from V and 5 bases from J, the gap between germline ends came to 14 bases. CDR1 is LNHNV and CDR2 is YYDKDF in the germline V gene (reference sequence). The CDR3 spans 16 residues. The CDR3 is CATSRDQGKANNEQFF. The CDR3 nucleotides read TGTGCCACCAGCAGAGATCAGGGGAAGGCTAACAATGAGCAGTTCTTC.

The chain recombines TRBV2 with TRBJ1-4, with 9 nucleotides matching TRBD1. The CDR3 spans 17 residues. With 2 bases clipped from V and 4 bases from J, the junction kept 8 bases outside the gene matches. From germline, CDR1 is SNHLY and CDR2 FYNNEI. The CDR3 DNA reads TGTGCCAGCAGTGAAAGGTCGGGGGGACAGGGTAATGAAAAACTGTTTTTT. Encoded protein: CASSERSGGQGNEKLFF.

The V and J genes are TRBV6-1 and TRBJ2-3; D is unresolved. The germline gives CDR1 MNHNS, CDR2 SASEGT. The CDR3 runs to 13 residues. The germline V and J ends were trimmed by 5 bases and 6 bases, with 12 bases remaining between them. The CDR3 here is CASSFEPRDTQYF. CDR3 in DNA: TGTGCCAGCAGTTTTGAACCCAGGGATACGCAGTATTTT.

The CDR3 DNA sequence: TGCGCCAGCAGCCGTGGACAGAGGAACACTGAAGCTTTCTTT. It translates to CASSRGQRNTEAFF. This chain links TRBV5-1 with TRBJ1-1; a possible D gene is TRBD1 (6 bases). V was clipped by 4 bases and J by 1 base, with 11 bases between them. Germline CDR1 SGHRS, CDR2 YFSETQ. The CDR3 spans 14 residues. Full variable domain (missing parts from reference TRBV5-1 and TRBJ1-1): KAGVTQTPRYLIKTRGQQVTLSCSPISGHRSVSWYQQTPGQGLQFLFEYFSETQRNKGNFPGRFSGRQFSNSRSEMNVSTLELGDSALYLCASSRGQRNTEAFFGQGTRLTVV.

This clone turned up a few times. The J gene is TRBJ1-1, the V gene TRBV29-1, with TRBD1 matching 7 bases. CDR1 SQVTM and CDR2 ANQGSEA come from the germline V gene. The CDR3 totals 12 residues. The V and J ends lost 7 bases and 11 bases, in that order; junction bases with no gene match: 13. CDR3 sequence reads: CSAETGFDGAFF. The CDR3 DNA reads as TGCAGCGCCGAGACAGGGTTCGATGGGGCTTTCTTT.

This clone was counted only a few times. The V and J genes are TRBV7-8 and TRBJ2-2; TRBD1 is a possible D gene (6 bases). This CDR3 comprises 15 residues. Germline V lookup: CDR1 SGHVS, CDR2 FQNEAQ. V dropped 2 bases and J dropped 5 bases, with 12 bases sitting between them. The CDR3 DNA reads TGTGCCAGCAGCTTACCGGACAGACTTACCGGGGAGCTGTTTTTT. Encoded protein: CASSLPDRLTGELFF.

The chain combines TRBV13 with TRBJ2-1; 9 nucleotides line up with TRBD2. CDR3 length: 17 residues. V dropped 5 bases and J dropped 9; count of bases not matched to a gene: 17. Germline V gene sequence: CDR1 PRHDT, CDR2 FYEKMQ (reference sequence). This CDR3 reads CASSPGGLASGKPEQFF. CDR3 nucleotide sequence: TGTGCCAGCAGCCCCGGCGGTTTAGCTAGCGGGAAGCCTGAGCAGTTCTTC.

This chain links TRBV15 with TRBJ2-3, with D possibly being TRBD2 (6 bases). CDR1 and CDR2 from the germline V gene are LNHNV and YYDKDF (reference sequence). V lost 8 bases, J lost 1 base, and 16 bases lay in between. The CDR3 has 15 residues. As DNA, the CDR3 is TGTGCCACCTCCCAAGGACTACGACGCACAGATACGCAGTATTTT. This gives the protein CATSQGLRRTDTQYF.

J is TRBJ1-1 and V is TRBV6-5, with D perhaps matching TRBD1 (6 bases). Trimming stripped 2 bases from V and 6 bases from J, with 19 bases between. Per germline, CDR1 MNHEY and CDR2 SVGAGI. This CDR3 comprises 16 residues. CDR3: CASSYSRNRVKSEAFF. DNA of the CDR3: TGTGCCAGCAGTTACAGTCGGAACAGGGTAAAGTCTGAAGCTTTCTTT.